This TCR beta chain is drawn from a study of blood T cell repertoires in COVID-19. Looking at the study overall: Italy, Spain and the United States were the sources of the convalescent and acute COVID-19 samples. T cells, B-cell-depleted T cells, or PBMCs supplied cDNA or gDNA.

The CDR3 is 15 amino acids. The germline V gene encodes CDR1 MDHEN and CDR2 SYDVKM. Trimming removed 6 bases from V and 5 bases from J; junction bases left unmatched: 8. How the authors handled the data: Quantification of nucleated cells was approximated via reference gene primer amplification. Produced via immunoSEQ multiplex PCR; TCRdb's table is partial and in-frame only. V and J calls and clone size follow that table, whereas D and trimming were derived from the DNA. In the table there are 40,000 or so clones, 60% to 80% of which are singletons. This sequence joins TRBV28 and TRBJ2-1; 9 bases map to TRBD1. This receptor was identified in an older woman with acute or convalescent COVID-19. The sequenced sample was peripheral blood. Here the CDR3 reads CASSPTRQGDNEQFF. The CDR3 coding sequence is TGTGCCAGCAGCCCTACCCGACAGGGGGACAATGAGCAGTTCTTC.